This paragraph covers one T cell receptor beta chain sequence. This entry is derived from a study of T-cell reconstitution after alpha-beta-depleted transplantation in children. The CDR3 is made up of 12 amino acids. Germline CDR1 GTSNPN, CDR2 SVGIG (reference sequence). Trimming removed 3 bases from V and 15 bases from J, with 18 bases in between. This sample's TCRbeta library carried unique molecular identifier barcodes. TCRdb reprocessed the PCR reads via MiXCR and lists one record per CDR3 protein. Here the sample spans some 520,000 distinct CDR3 sequences, over 25% being singletons. This specimen was PBMCs from the stem cell graft donor, taken from the stem cell graft. The chain employs TRBV30 and TRBJ2-1, with a possible D match to TRBD1 (5 bases). The receptor's source is a human donor who donated a stem cell graft to a child with aplastic anemia. The CDR3 here is CAWSPVGQRGFF. CDR3 DNA: TGTGCCTGGAGCCCCGTGGGCCAAAGGGGGTTCTTC.